The 21 T cell receptor beta chains reported below all come from one sample, sequenced in a study of CD8 T cells in ankylosing spondylitis. Each CDR3 protein gets one entry after TCRdb re-called the 5' RACE reads with MiXCR. The sample records some 140,000 distinct CDR3 sequences, about 10% being singletons. The source material was blood, either unsorted or a sorted T cell fraction (not recorded which). The receptors were gathered from a female donor with ankylosing spondylitis or in good health (not recorded which).

About this clonotype: Germline and junction disagree at one end, which may indicate a read error. V gene TRBV6-5 combines with J gene TRBJ2-6; D not resolved. The CDR3 extends over 13 amino acids. The V gene's germline CDR1 is MNHEY and CDR2 SVGAGI. The CDR3 here is CTSSYFGANVLTF. CDR3 DNA: TGTACCAGCAGTTACTTTGGGGCCAACGTCCTGACTTTC.

Many counts were recorded for this clonotype. The chain is built from TRBV20-1 and TRBJ2-7; D may match TRBD1 or TRBD2 (6 bases each). This CDR3 contains 13 residues. Germline CDR1 reads DFQATT; CDR2 reads SNEGSKA (reference sequence). Trimming removed 6 bases from V and 6 bases from J, with 18 bases in between. The CDR3 is CSAPIGGRSEQYF. Written as DNA, the CDR3 is TGCAGTGCCCCGATCGGGGGCCGATCCGAGCAGTACTTC.

This clonotype was detected many times. The rearrangement uses TRBV5-1 and TRBJ1-2; TRBD1 matches 9 bases. The V and J ends lost 3 bases and 8 bases, in that order; junction bases with no gene match: 11. This CDR3 is built from 15 residues. Germline V CDR1 and CDR2: SGHRS, YFSETQ. As DNA, the CDR3 is TGCGCCAGCAGCTCCCCGGGACAGGGATCAGAAGGCTACACCTTC. Residues: CASSSPGQGSEGYTF. The variable domain in full, completed from reference TRBV5-1 and TRBJ1-2, reads KAGVTQTPRYLIKTRGQQVTLSCSPISGHRSVSWYQQTPGQGLQFLFEYFSETQRNKGNFPGRFSGRQFSNSRSEMNVSTLELGDSALYLCASSSPGQGSEGYTFGSGTRLTVV.

V is TRBV7-9 and J is TRBJ1-2, with no clear D. The CDR3 extends over 15 amino acids. Germline CDR1 and CDR2: SEHNR and FQNEAQ (reference sequence). The V end lost 1 base, the J end lost 5 bases, and 14 bases lay between the germline ends. The CDR3 nucleotides are TGTGCCAGCAGCTTAGTAAGAGCAGAGACGTATGGCTACACCTTC. Protein: CASSLVRAETYGYTF.

In its sample, this clonotype was seen many times. The chain has TRBV19 and TRBJ2-5; tentative D call: TRBD2 (6 bases). This CDR3 has 14 residues. V was cut by 5 bases and J by 2 bases, with 12 bases left in between. CDR1 is LNHDA and CDR2 is SQIVND in the germline V gene (reference sequence). The CDR3 nucleotides are TGTGCCAGTAGTCACATCGGGGGTCAAGAGACCCAGTACTTC. Translating it yields CASSHIGGQETQYF.

This clonotype was recorded at least ten times. V gene TRBV20-1 combines with J gene TRBJ2-1, with 10 bases identical to TRBD1. CDR3 length equals 14 residues. Germline V gene sequence: CDR1 DFQATT, CDR2 SNEGSKA (reference sequence). The ends lost 6 bases at V and 7 bases at J; junction bases unmatched: 9. CDR3 sequence (DNA): TGCAGTGCAACCGGGACAGGGGCACCTAATGAGCAGTTCTTC. Its translation: CSATGTGAPNEQFF.

This clonotype was seen only a few times. The chain joins TRBV6-1 to TRBJ2-1; TRBD1 is a possible D gene (6 bases). The germline V gene encodes CDR1 MNHNS and CDR2 SASEGT. The length of the CDR3 is 14 residues. V dropped 4 bases and J dropped 9 bases, with 16 bases sitting between them. DNA for the CDR3: TGTGCCAGCAGTGTTAACAGGGACGAGGTTGAGCAGTTCTTC. Translation: CASSVNRDEVEQFF.

This clonotype came up many times. J is TRBJ2-7 and V is TRBV12-3 or TRBV12-4; 7 bases map to TRBD1. There are 16 residues in the CDR3. V lost 3 bases to trimming and J lost 2 bases; unmatched junction nucleotides: 10. The CDR3 reads CASSFGRQGKPYEQYF. In nucleotides, the CDR3 is TGTGCCAGCAGTTTCGGGCGACAGGGCAAACCCTACGAGCAGTACTTC.

This clonotype was counted a few times. The V and J genes are TRBV19 and TRBJ2-1, with 7 bases fitting TRBD2. Trimming cost V 3 bases and J 5 bases; bases outside gene matches: 4. This CDR3 is 14 amino acids long. The germline gives CDR1 LNHDA, CDR2 SQIVND (reference sequence). CDR3 sequence: CASSIVAGDNEQFF. The DNA of the CDR3 is TGTGCCAGTAGTATTGTGGCGGGGGACAATGAGCAGTTCTTC. Full variable domain (outside the CDR3, taken from reference TRBV19 and TRBJ2-1): DGGITQSPKYLFRKEGQNVTLSCEQNLNHDAMYWYRQDPGQGLRLIYYSQIVNDFQKGDIAEGYSVSREKKESFPLTVTSAQKNPTAFYLCASSIVAGDNEQFFGPGTRLTVL.

In its sample, this clonotype was seen many times. The V gene is TRBV6-2 or TRBV6-3, the J gene TRBJ2-7; D unclear. CDR1 and CDR2 (germline): MNHEY, SVGEGT. The CDR3 is 14 residues long. V gave up 2 bases and J gave up 1 base, with 9 bases separating them. In nucleotides, the CDR3 is TGTGCCAGCAGTTACCCGACTGGTTCCTACGAGCAGTACTTC. Its translation is CASSYPTGSYEQYF.

This clonotype was observed at least ten times. The chain couples TRBV6-5 to TRBJ1-6; D unresolved. This CDR3 is 16 amino acids long. V lost 2 bases and J 0 bases, leaving 8 bases between the germline ends. Germline V CDR1 and CDR2: MNHEY, SVGAGI. CDR3 in amino acids: CASSYDRSSYNSPLHF. CDR3 bases: TGTGCCAGCAGTTACGATAGGAGCTCCTATAATTCACCCCTCCACTTT.

As concerns this clonotype: One base away lies a much larger clone, so this may be a sequencing read error. The chain joins TRBV3-1 to TRBJ2-3; no definite D call. From germline, CDR1 is LGHDT and CDR2 YNNKEL (reference sequence). The CDR3 totals 13 residues. The V end lost 4 bases, the J end lost 2 bases, and 7 bases lay between the germline ends. The CDR3 DNA reads as TGTGCCAGCAGCCGTCCTTTCACAGATACGCAGTATTTT. This encodes CASSRPFTDTQYF.

This clonotype was counted many times. The V call is TRBV30, the J call TRBJ2-7; 7 bases match TRBD1. The CDR3 extends over 11 amino acids. Germline values: CDR1 GTSNPN, CDR2 SVGIG (reference sequence). J lost 3 bases, V lost 5 bases, and 1 base had no gene match. CDR3 amino acids: CAWGDSYEQYF. CDR3 nucleotide sequence: TGTGCCTGGGGGGACAGCTACGAGCAGTACTTC. Filled out from reference TRBV30 and TRBJ2-7, the complete variable domain reads SQTIHQWPATLVQPVGSPLSLECTVEGTSNPNLYWYRQAAGRGLQLLFYSVGIGQISSEVPQNLSASRPQDRQFILSSKKLLLSDSGFYLCAWGDSYEQYFGPGTRLTVT.

J is TRBJ2-1 and V is TRBV5-1; TRBD1 aligns across 9 bases. In germline, CDR1 is SGHRS, CDR2 YFSETQ. V shed 4 bases, J shed 7 bases, and the junction held 12 bases outside the gene matches. CDR3 length: 16 residues. CDR3 in amino acids: CASSAQTGGTWNEQFF. CDR3 in DNA: TGCGCCAGCAGCGCCCAAACAGGGGGCACGTGGAATGAGCAGTTCTTC.

In its sample, this clonotype was seen many times. The rearrangement joins TRBV3-1 to TRBJ1-2; 7 bases align to TRBD1. Germline loops: CDR1 LGHDT, CDR2 YNNKEL (reference sequence). The CDR3 extends over 12 amino acids. V gave up 4 bases and J gave up 7 bases; unmatched junction bases: 3. The CDR3 sequence: CASSREGAGYTF. CDR3 bases: TGTGCCAGCAGCCGGGAGGGGGCTGGCTACACCTTC.

This clonotype has at least ten counts. CDR3 DNA: TGTGCCAGCAGCTTAGCGCTTTCGTATTCCACTGAAGCTTTCTTT. As protein: CASSLALSYSTEAFF. The rearrangement links TRBV7-2 to TRBJ1-1; D is unresolved. Germline values: CDR1 SGHTA, CDR2 FQGNSA. Trimming took off 0 bases at V and 4 bases at J, with 12 bases between the two ends. The CDR3 runs 15 residues.

This clonotype was recorded at least ten times. The chain joins TRBV20-1 to TRBJ1-2; TRBD1 matches 7 bases. Germline V gene data show CDR1 as DFQATT and CDR2 as SNEGSKA (reference sequence). This CDR3 contains 16 residues. J gave up 0 bases and V 5 bases, and 12 bases lay outside the gene matches. Here the CDR3 DNA reads TGCAGTGCTCACATCCCGGACAGGCAAGCTAACTATGGCTACACCTTC. Protein: CSAHIPDRQANYGYTF.

The rearrangement uses TRBV7-6 and TRBJ2-3; D is possibly TRBD2 (6 bases). Germline lookup yields CDR1 SGHVS and CDR2 FNYEAQ. Trimming took off 2 bases at V and 2 bases at J, with 17 bases between the two ends. The CDR3 consists of 17 residues. The CDR3 DNA reads TGTGCCAGCAGCTTATTGTCCCGGGACTCCCTCACAGATACGCAGTATTTT. As protein: CASSLLSRDSLTDTQYF. The entire variable domain, with the rest obtained from reference TRBV7-6 and TRBJ2-3, is as follows: GAGVSQSPRYKVTKRGQDVALRCDPISGHVSLYWYRQALGQGPEFLTYFNYEAQQDKSGLPNDRFSAERPEGSISTLTIQRTEQRDSAMYRCASSLLSRDSLTDTQYFGPGTRLTVL.

Concerning this clonotype: A much larger clone differs from this one at a single base, so this may be a read error. V usage is TRBV6-1 and J usage is TRBJ2-5; tentative D call: TRBD1 (6 bases). This CDR3 contains 13 residues. V lost 11 bases, J lost 1 base, and 14 bases lay in between. CDR1 is MNHNS and CDR2 is SASEGT in the germline V gene. The CDR3 spells CARTETGQETQYF. Written as DNA, the CDR3 is TGTGCCCGCACCGAGACAGGCCAAGAGACCCAGTACTTC.

This clonotype showed up many times. The rearrangement links TRBV12-3 or TRBV12-4 to TRBJ1-3; D uncertain. The V gene lost 4 bases and the J gene lost 4 bases, with 8 bases spanning the gap. This CDR3 comprises 13 residues. In DNA form, the CDR3 reads TGTGCCAGCAGTTACCAGTCGGGAAACACCATATATTTT. As protein: CASSYQSGNTIYF.

This clonotype was counted at least ten times. The CDR3 DNA follows: TGCAGCGCCGGGGCGGGGGAAACCACAGATACGCAGTATTTT. It codes for CSAGAGETTDTQYF. The rearrangement joins TRBV29-1 to TRBJ2-3; 7 positions match TRBD2. With 7 bases clipped from V and 2 bases from J, the junction kept 9 bases outside the gene matches. CDR3 length equals 14 residues. Germline values: CDR1 SQVTM, CDR2 ANQGSEA.